This T cell receptor (beta chain) comes out of a study of beta chain features in type 1 diabetes. Whole-study findings and limits: More deletions and fewer insertions at VDJ junctions were seen in type 1 diabetes patients. Among all four CD4+ subsets, Type 1 diabetes patients had TCRB CDR3s that were moderately but significantly shorter.

This clone was counted only a few times. The antigen remains unidentified. The CDR3 is made up of 13 amino acids. Looked up from germline, CDR1 is KGHSH and CDR2 is LQKENI. Trimming left V 4 bases short and J 7 bases short, with 11 bases between. Expressed TCRB transcripts were sequenced after all isolated RNA was converted to cDNA. Generated by immunoSEQ multiplex PCR, the TCRdb table keeps only in-frame clones and is missing some. The sample has under 950,000 clones; roughly a sixth are singletons. The rearrangement joins TRBV18 to TRBJ2-1; a weak D match, TRBD1 (6 bases). This TCR derives from a woman aged 18-35 years in good health. The sample comprised naive CD4+ T cells from blood. The DNA of the CDR3 is TGTGCCAGCTCACGGAACAGGGTTAATGAGCAGTTCTTC. Amino acids: CASSRNRVNEQFF.